This T cell receptor (beta chain) was captured in a study of shared clonotypes between healthy human individuals. Overall study context: Donors had three CD4 naive, three CD4 memory, two CD8 naive and one CD8 memory plate apiece.

The CDR3 is 16 residues long. Germline V gene data show CDR1 as LNHNV and CDR2 as YYDKDF (reference sequence). The V gene lost 1 base and the J gene lost 2 bases, with 12 bases spanning the gap. The healthy adult donors were HIV-negative and reported no recent acute infections or vaccinations. A split of CD4+ cells into CD45RA+ naive and CD45RA-negative memory subsets was performed. In regard to this clone: Other nucleotide sequences in the sample specify the same CDR3.

The assay was immunoSEQ multiplex PCR, and TCRdb's table has in-frame clones only and misses some. The top ten clones hold 0.37% of a sample with fewer than 3 million clones, just under 95% of them seen once. The chain recombines TRBV15 with TRBJ1-5, with a weak D call TRBD1 (5 bases). Sequencing was carried out using naive CD4+ T cells from PBMCs. The subset: CD45RA+ positively selected. This receptor was identified in a man between 18 and 35 years old in good health. Some clones in this sample may be carry-over from other donors' samples. The chain's CDR3 is CATSRAGRAGNQPQHF. The CDR3 DNA reads as TGTGCCACCAGCAGAGCGGGCAGGGCGGGCAATCAGCCCCAGCATTTT.